The clone carrying this TCR beta chain was seen just once. What it recognizes is unknown. The PCR employed 60 Vbeta primers together with 13 Jbeta primers. Sequenced by immunoSEQ multiplex PCR; TCRdb stores in-frame clones only, minus some. The sample lists under 120,000 clones; less than 80% were seen once. This sample was included in a study of cytomegalovirus exposure and HLA in healthy donors. Study-level points and caveats: Follow-up analysis later connected one missense variant in DCLRE1C with trimming of TCR beta V- and J-genes. In a later analysis, HLA-C alleles had the fewest associated TCRs, DRB1 alleles the most.

The CDR3 covers 14 residues. Germline V gives CDR1 MNHEY, CDR2 SMNVEV (reference sequence). V was pared by 3 bases and J by 2 bases, with 11 bases between. The V and J genes are TRBV27 and TRBJ2-7; the D gene is possibly TRBD1 (6 bases). The receptor was isolated from a woman between 35 and 50 years old in good health and CMV-seronegative. Sequencing input: PBMCs. The CDR3 loop is CASSLGASPYEQYF. The CDR3 DNA follows: TGTGCCAGCAGTTTGGGGGCTTCGCCCTACGAGCAGTACTTC.